The entry below describes one TCR beta chain. No cognate antigen has been identified for it. The sample holds no much larger clone one base away, and base qualities are not on file. The data are from a study of T cell repertoires in cytomegalovirus infection (dated 2019 in TCRdb). For the wider study: Peptide stimulations targeted recently identified HLA-C-restricted CMV epitopes, whose presentation resists viral immunomodulation, together with well-studied HLA-B-restricted epitopes. Donor HLA type was relevant to the analysis, because carriage of CMV infection together with the matching HLA type was indicated by public TCR beta signatures. Study-wide conclusions, independent of this receptor: In the ex vivo response, HLA-C-restricted CMV-specific TCR beta clonotypes were dominant, and in two of eight donors the single most frequent clonotype came from this HLA-C-restricted group. Carriers of CMV infection plus the relevant HLA type were discriminated by the cumulative frequency of public TCR beta family members in the study cohort and in an independent approximately 340-donor cohort.

Sequencing relied on an Illumina HiSeq 1500. TCRdb reworked the public reads: Q25 trimming with fastp, MiXCR clone assembly, productive beta chains retained. Each CDR3 protein appears once, grouped with its most common genes and DNA. Recorded for this sample are 680,000 or so distinct CDR3 sequences; 30% to 40% of them occurred a single time. Over 15% of the sample is in the top ten clones. The treatment or condition tag for this specimen amounts to: in vitro stimulation with specific CMV peptide epitopes to enrich CMV-specific T cells. Inclusive of the bounding cysteine and phenylalanine, the CDR3 is 13 residues long. CDR3 DNA only is kept here, 39 bases in frame from base 1. The germline V gene (reference sequence) supplies CDR1 SGHNT and CDR2 YYREEE. The germline V end is reduced by 5 bases and the J end by 4 bases; junction bases left unmatched: 3.

The chain uses TRBV5-4 and TRBJ2-7; the junction holds 10 bases that match TRBD1. The sequenced sample was cultured PBMCs, obtained from culture after CMV antigen stimulation. The receptor was isolated from a human donor in good health (CMV status not recorded). Some clones in this sample may be carry-over from other donors' samples. CDR3 protein: CASRTGQGYEQYF. Here is the DNA: TGTGCCAGCAGGACGGGACAGGGGTACGAGCAGTACTTC.